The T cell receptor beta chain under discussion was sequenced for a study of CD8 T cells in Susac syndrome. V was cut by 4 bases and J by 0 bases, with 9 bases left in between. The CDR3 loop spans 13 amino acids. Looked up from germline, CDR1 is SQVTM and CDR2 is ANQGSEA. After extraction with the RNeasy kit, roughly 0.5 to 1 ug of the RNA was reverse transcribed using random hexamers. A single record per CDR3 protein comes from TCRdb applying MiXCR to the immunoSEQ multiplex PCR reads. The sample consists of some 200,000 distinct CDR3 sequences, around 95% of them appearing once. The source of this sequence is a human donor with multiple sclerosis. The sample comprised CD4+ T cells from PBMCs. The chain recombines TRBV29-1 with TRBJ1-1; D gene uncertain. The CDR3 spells CSVATYMNTEAFF. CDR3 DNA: TGCAGCGTTGCCACATACATGAACACTGAAGCTTTCTTT.